This T cell receptor beta chain was found in a study of radiotherapy plus CTLA-4 blockade in lung cancer. Overall study: 15% to 20% of patients responded objectively, and about 32% achieved disease control.

Repertoires were generated with immunoSEQ multiplex PCR, while TCRdb's copy carries only in-frame clones and drops some. Here the sample spans some 78,000 clones, more than 75% being singletons. CDR1 and CDR2 (germline): SGHRS, YFSETQ. This CDR3 has 15 residues. Trimming left V 0 bases short and J 7 bases short, with 13 bases between. This clone was detected once. Antigen: not known. Study results and limitations: The best predictor of response was reported to be early blood T cell clone dynamics, with interferon-beta. Researchers report tumor-derived TCR clones expanding in blood after radiotherapy plus ipilimumab.

Focal radiation and CTLA-4 blockade (ipilimumab) were tested in chemo-refractory metastatic non-small-cell lung cancer patients. The gene calls are TRBV5-1 and TRBJ2-2; tentatively, D is TRBD1 or TRBD2 (5 bases each). The clonotype was recovered from a human donor with non-small cell lung cancer who had stable disease on radiotherapy plus ipilimumab. Sequences were derived from peripheral blood, sampled from a patient treated with radiotherapy plus ipilimumab. CDR3 region: CASSLAGKGVGELFF. The CDR3 DNA sequence: TGCGCCAGCAGCTTGGCCGGGAAAGGGGTCGGGGAGCTGTTTTTT.